The rows below give T cell receptor beta chains drawn from one sample of a study of cytomegalovirus exposure and HLA in healthy donors. TCRdb keeps only in-frame clones here, not all; method: immunoSEQ multiplex PCR. Of about 150,000 clones listed, approximately 82% are singletons. The sample was PBMCs. The receptors derive from a man aged 18 to 29 in good health and CMV-seropositive. The CDR3 runs from the conserved cysteine through the conserved F or W. The D gene is left open where the match is weak. A clone size is listed for some rows: how often the clone was seen (once, few, many), or a class if it is expanded.

.	TRBJ1-2	few	TRBV28	CASRKRYGYTF	TGTGCCAGCAGGAAGCGCTATGGCTACACCTTC
.	TRBJ2-5	few	TRBV6-6	CASSPDAAGTQYF	TGTGCCAGCAGCCCGGACGCCGCGGGGACCCAGTACTTC
TRBD2	TRBJ2-1	.	TRBV6-5	CASSYGAGGLREQFF	TGTGCCAGCAGTTACGGGGCGGGAGGGCTAAGGGAGCAGTTCTTC
TRBD2	TRBJ2-2	.	TRBV5-1	CASSFFKTSGSYGELFF	TGCGCCAGCAGCTTTTTTAAAACTAGCGGGAGTTACGGGGAGCTGTTTTTT
TRBD2	TRBJ2-1	.	TRBV19	CASSNALAGGPDEQFF	TGTGCCAGTAGTAACGCCCTAGCGGGAGGGCCCGATGAGCAGTTCTTC
.	TRBJ1-1	.	TRBV5-8	CASSLRDSSSEAFF	TGTGCCAGCAGCTTGAGGGACTCTAGCTCTGAAGCTTTCTTT
.	TRBJ1-5	.	TRBV15	CATSRDGASNQPQHF	TGTGCCACCAGCAGAGATGGGGCGAGCAATCAGCCCCAGCATTTT
.	TRBJ1-1	.	TRBV27	CASSLVQGEAFF	TGTGCCAGCAGCCTTGTACAGGGAGAAGCTTTCTTT
.	TRBJ1-1	.	TRBV28	CASSHRLGAFF	TGTGCCAGCAGCCACAGGCTGGGAGCTTTCTTT
.	TRBJ1-1	.	TRBV6-5	CASSRYRDGGSEAFF	TGTGCCAGCAGCCGTTACAGGGACGGGGGGTCTGAAGCTTTCTTT
TRBD2	TRBJ2-1	.	TRBV28	CASYLAGPFQYNEQFF	TGTGCCAGCTACCTAGCGGGTCCGTTCCAATACAATGAGCAGTTCTTC
.	TRBJ2-5	.	TRBV9	CASSSDSYQETQYF	TGTGCCAGCAGCTCAGACAGCTACCAAGAGACCCAGTACTTC
TRBD1	TRBJ1-4	few	TRBV7-9	CASSLQGASEKLFF	TGTGCCAGCAGCTTACAGGGGGCGAGTGAAAAACTGTTTTTT
.	TRBJ2-3	.	TRBV9	CASSPSGTSTDTQYF	TGTGCCAGCAGCCCCAGCGGTACTAGCACAGATACGCAGTATTTT
TRBD1	TRBJ2-1	.	TRBV2	CASTEDRTGRRNEQFF	TGTGCCAGCACCGAAGACCGGACAGGCAGGAGGAATGAGCAGTTCTTC
TRBD1	TRBJ2-7	.	TRBV5-1	CASSLRDRVDEQYF	TGCGCCAGCAGCTTGCGGGACAGGGTCGACGAGCAGTACTTC
TRBD2	TRBJ2-7	.	TRBV7-9	CASSSGGSYEQYF	TGTGCCAGCAGCTCCGGGGGGTCCTACGAGCAGTACTTC
.	TRBJ2-3	.	TRBV6-6	CASSYGEVTDTQYF	TGTGCCAGCAGTTACGGAGAGGTCACAGATACGCAGTATTTT
.	TRBJ2-2	.	TRBV28	CASRSTGTGELFF	TGTGCCAGCAGATCCACAGGGACCGGGGAGCTGTTTTTT
.	TRBJ1-5	.	TRBV19	CASSIGARYQPQHF	TGTGCCAGTAGTATAGGGGCCCGTTATCAGCCCCAGCATTTT
TRBD2	TRBJ2-1	.	TRBV14	CASSLQTSGRLNNEQFF	TGTGCCAGCAGCCTACAGACTAGCGGGAGGCTCAACAATGAGCAGTTCTTC
TRBD2	TRBJ2-7	.	TRBV7-9	CASSLVSGSPYEQYF	TGTGCCAGCAGCTTAGTTAGCGGGAGTCCCTACGAGCAGTACTTC
.	TRBJ2-3	.	TRBV11-2	CASSLESDTQYF	TGTGCCAGCAGCTTAGAATCGGATACGCAGTATTTT
.	TRBJ1-4	.	TRBV6-5	CASSFTRTAGNEKLFF	TGTGCCAGCAGTTTCACTCGGACAGCCGGTAATGAAAAACTGTTTTTT
TRBD2	TRBJ2-3	.	TRBV9	CASSVLAGTDTQYF	TGTGCCAGCAGCGTCCTAGCGGGAACAGATACGCAGTATTTT
.	TRBJ2-7	.	TRBV5-1	CASSLPVRYEQYF	TGCGCCAGCAGCTTGCCGGTTCGGTACGAGCAGTACTTC
TRBD2	TRBJ2-2	.	TRBV9	CASSVDLAGSTGELFF	TGTGCCAGCAGCGTAGACCTAGCGGGATCCACCGGGGAGCTGTTTTTT
.	TRBJ2-1	.	TRBV27	CASSNRLEQFF	TGTGCCAGTAGTAACAGATTGGAGCAGTTCTTC
TRBD1	TRBJ1-4	.	TRBV18	CASSPGTDNEKLFF	TGTGCCAGCTCGCCAGGGACAGATAATGAAAAACTGTTTTTT
.	TRBJ1-5	.	TRBV27	CASRRTASNQPQHF	TGTGCCAGTCGACGGACAGCCAGCAATCAGCCCCAGCATTTT
.	TRBJ2-4	.	TRBV28	CASSFRFPGLSIQYF	TGTGCCAGCAGTTTTCGGTTTCCCGGTTTAAGCATTCAGTACTTC
.	TRBJ2-2	.	TRBV7-9	CASTDETRGELFF	TGTGCCAGCACCGATGAGACTCGCGGGGAGCTGTTTTTT
TRBD2	TRBJ2-1	.	TRBV19	CASSIITSVQHNEQFF	TGTGCCAGTAGTATAATAACTAGCGTTCAGCACAATGAGCAGTTCTTC
.	TRBJ1-5	.	TRBV7-2	CASSLGVTGSSAQHF	TGTGCCAGCAGCTTAGGGGTGACAGGAAGTTCGGCCCAGCATTTT
.	TRBJ1-4	.	TRBV9	CASSGGSDEKLFF	TGTGCCAGCAGTGGGGGGTCCGATGAAAAACTGTTTTTT